This entry is about one T cell receptor (beta chain). Its antigen is not identified. These data are taken from a study of circulating and synovial CD4+ cells in juvenile arthritis. Study-level findings and limits: Shared-clonotype fractions with synovium likely underestimate full repertoire overlap. CPL and bulk CD4 samples differed at least tenfold in T cell genomes. Compared with bulk blood, circulating pathogenic-like lymphocytes shared substantially more CDR3 sequences with synovial T cells. Some such blood samples were as oligoclonal as synovium.

This table comes from immunoSEQ multiplex PCR, and its TCRdb copy is limited to in-frame clones, with some not included. The sample lists about 39,000 clones, about 94% occurring once. Germline V gene sequence: CDR1 ENHRY, CDR2 SYGVKD. The length of the CDR3 is 15 residues. V lost 4 bases to trimming and J lost 0 bases, with 10 bases between them. The receptor's source is a human donor with juvenile idiopathic arthritis. What was sequenced was CD4+ T cells from blood. This chain links TRBV10-3 with TRBJ1-3, with D tentatively TRBD1 (5 bases). The CDR3 region has the DNA TGTGCCATCAGTGGGGAGGGGATCTCTGGAAACACCATATATTTT. Residues: CAISGEGISGNTIYF.